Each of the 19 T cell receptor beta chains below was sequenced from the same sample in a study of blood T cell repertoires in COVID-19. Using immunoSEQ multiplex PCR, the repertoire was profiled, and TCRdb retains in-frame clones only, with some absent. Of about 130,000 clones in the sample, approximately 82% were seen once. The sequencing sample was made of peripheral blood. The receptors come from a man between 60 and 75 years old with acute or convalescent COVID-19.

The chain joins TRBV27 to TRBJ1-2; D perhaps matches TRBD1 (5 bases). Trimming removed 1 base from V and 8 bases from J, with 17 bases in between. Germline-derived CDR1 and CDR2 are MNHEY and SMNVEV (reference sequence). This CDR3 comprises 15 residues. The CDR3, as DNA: TGTGCCAGCAGTTTATATCCCAGGGAAGGAGGGGGCTACACCTTC. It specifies CASSLYPREGGGYTF.

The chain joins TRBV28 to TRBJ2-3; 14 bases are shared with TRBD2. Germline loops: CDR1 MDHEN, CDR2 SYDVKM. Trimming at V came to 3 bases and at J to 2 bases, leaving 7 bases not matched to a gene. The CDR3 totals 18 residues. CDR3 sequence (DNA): TGTGCCAGCAGTTTTGGGACTAGCGGGAGCCCTTACACAGATACGCAGTATTTT. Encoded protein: CASSFGTSGSPYTDTQYF.

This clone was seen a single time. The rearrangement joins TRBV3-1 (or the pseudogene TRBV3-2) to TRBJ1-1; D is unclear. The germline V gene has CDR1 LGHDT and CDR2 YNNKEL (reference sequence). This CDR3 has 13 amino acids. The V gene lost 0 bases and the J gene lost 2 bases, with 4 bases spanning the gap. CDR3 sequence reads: CASSQDPNTEAFF. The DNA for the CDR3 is TGTGCCAGCAGCCAAGACCCAAACACTGAAGCTTTCTTT.

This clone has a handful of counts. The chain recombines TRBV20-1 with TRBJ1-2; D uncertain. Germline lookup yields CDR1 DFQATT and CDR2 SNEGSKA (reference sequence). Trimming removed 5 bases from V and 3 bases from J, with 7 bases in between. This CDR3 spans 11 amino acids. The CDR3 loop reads CSAWRDYGYTF. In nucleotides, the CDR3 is TGCAGTGCTTGGAGGGACTATGGCTACACCTTC.

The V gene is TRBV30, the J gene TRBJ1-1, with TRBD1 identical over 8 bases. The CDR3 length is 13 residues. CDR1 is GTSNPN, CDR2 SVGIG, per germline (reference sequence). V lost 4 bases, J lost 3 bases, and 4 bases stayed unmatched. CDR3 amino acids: CAWTQGAYTEAFF. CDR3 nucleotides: TGTGCCTGGACTCAGGGGGCCTACACTGAAGCTTTCTTT. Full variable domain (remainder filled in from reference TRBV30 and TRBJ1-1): SQTIHQWPATLVQPVGSPLSLECTVEGTSNPNLYWYRQAAGRGLQLLFYSVGIGQISSEVPQNLSASRPQDRQFILSSKKLLLSDSGFYLCAWTQGAYTEAFFGQGTRLTVV.

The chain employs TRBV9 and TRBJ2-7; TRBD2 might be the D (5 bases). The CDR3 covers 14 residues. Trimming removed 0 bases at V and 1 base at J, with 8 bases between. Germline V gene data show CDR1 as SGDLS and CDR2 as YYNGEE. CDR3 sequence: CASSVGSGSYEQYF. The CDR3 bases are TGTGCCAGCAGCGTAGGAAGCGGTTCCTACGAGCAGTACTTC.

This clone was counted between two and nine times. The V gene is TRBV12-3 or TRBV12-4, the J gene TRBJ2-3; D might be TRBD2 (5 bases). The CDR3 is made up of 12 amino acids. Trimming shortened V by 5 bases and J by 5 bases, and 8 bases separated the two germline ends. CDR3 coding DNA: TGTGCCAGCAGTCCGAGGGAAGATACGCAGTATTTT. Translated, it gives CASSPREDTQYF.

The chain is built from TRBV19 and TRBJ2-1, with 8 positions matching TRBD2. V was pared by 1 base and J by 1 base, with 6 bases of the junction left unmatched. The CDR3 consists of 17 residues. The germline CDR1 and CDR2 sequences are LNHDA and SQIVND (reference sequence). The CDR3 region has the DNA TGTGCCAGTAGTATAGCTCACGGGAGGGGGTCCTACAATGAGCAGTTCTTC. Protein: CASSIAHGRGSYNEQFF.

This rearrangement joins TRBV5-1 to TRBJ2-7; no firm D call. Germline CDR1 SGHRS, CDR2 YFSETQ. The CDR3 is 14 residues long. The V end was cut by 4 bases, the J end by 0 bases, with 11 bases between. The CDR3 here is CASSAAGLSYEQYF. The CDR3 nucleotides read TGCGCCAGCAGCGCCGCAGGCCTCTCCTACGAGCAGTACTTC.

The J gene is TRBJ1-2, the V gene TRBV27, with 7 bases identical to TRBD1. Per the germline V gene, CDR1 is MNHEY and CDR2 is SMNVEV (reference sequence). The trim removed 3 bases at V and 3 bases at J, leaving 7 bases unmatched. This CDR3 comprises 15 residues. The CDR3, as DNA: TGTGCCAGCAGTTTGAGAAAAGGGGGCTACTATGGCTACACCTTC. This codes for CASSLRKGGYYGYTF.

In DNA form, the CDR3 reads TGCGCCAGCAGCCAGGAGCAGCGGAATGAGCAGTTCTTC. It is translated as CASSQEQRNEQFF. This chain uses TRBV4-1 with TRBJ2-1; maybe TRBD2 (5 bases). Trimming shortened V by 3 bases and J by 7 bases, and 10 bases separated the two germline ends. The CDR3 runs to 13 residues. Per germline, CDR1 MGHRA and CDR2 YSYEKL.

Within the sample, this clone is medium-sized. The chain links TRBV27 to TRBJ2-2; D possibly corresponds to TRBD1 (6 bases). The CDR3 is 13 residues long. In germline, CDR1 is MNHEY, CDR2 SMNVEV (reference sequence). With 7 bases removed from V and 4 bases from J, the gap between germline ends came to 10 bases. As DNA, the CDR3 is TGTGCCAGCACCTTAGGGGGCACCGGGGAGCTGTTTTTT. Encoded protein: CASTLGGTGELFF.

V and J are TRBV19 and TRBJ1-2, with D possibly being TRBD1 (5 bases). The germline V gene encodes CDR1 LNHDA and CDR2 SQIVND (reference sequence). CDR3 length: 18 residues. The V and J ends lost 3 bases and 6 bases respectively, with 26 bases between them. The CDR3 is CASSIPSLDSRISNGYTF. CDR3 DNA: TGTGCCAGTAGTATCCCCTCACTCGACAGTCGGATATCCAATGGCTACACCTTC.

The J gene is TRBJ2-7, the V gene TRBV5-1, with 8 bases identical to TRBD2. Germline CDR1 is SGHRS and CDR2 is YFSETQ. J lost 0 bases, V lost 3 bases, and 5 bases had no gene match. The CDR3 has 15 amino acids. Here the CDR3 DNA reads TGCGCCAGCAGCTCGGGAGGGACTAGCTCCTACGAGCAGTACTTC. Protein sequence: CASSSGGTSSYEQYF.

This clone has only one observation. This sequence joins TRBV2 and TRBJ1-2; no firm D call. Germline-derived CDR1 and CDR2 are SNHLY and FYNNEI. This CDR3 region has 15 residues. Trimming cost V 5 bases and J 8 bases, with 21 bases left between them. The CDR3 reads CASSRLAPGTRGYTF. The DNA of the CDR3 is TGTGCCAGCAGTAGGTTGGCCCCGGGTACGAGGGGCTACACCTTC.

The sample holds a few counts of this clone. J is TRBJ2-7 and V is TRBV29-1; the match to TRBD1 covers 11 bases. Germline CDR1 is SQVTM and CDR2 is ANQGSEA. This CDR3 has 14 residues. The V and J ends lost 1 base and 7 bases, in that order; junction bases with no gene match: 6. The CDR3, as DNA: TGCAGCGTTGAAGGAGGACAGGGGGCGTCGGAGCAGTACTTC. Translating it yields CSVEGGQGASEQYF.

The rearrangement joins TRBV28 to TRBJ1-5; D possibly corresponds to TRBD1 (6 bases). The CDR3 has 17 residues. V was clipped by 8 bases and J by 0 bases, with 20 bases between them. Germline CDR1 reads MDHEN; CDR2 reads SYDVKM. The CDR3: CASARPGTRYSNQPQHF. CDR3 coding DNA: TGTGCCAGCGCCCGCCCCGGGACACGTTATAGCAATCAGCCCCAGCATTTT.

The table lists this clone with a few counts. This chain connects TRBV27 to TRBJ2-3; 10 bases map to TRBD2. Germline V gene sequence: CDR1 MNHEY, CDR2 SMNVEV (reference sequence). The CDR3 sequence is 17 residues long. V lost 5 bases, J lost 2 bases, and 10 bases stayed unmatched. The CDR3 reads CASSLPIGTSDTDTQYF. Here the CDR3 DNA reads TGTGCCAGCAGTCTACCCATAGGGACTAGCGACACAGATACGCAGTATTTT.

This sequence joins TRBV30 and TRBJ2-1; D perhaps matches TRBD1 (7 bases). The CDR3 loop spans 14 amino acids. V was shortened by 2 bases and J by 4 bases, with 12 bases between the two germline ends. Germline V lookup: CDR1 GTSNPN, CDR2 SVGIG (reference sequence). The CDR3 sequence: CAWSWRGQYNEQFF. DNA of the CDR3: TGTGCCTGGAGTTGGAGGGGACAGTACAATGAGCAGTTCTTC.